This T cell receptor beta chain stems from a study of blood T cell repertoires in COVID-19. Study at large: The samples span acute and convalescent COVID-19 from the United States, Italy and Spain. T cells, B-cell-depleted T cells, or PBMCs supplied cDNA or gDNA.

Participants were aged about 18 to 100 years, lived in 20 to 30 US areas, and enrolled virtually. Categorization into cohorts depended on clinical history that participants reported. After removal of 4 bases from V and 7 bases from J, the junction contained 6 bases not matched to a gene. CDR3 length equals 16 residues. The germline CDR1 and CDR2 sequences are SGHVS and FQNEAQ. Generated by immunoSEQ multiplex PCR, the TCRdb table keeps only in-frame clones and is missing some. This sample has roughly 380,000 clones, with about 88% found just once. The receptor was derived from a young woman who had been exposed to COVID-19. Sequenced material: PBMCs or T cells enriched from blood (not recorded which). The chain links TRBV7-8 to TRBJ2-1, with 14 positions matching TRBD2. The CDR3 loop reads CASSWGGLAGGNEQFF. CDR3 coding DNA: TGTGCCAGCAGCTGGGGCGGACTAGCGGGAGGTAATGAGCAGTTCTTC.